This T cell receptor beta chain was profiled in a study of blood T cells in healthy people across ages. It was with a sample-barcoded 5' primer and a J-beta primer mix that a second PCR of roughly 7 to 11 cycles was run. TCRdb passed the 5' RACE reads through MiXCR, listing each CDR3 protein once. The sample has 1,300,000 or so distinct CDR3 sequences; almost 60% are singletons. This clonotype was counted a few times. Trimming removed 5 bases from V and 0 bases from J, with 8 bases in between. This CDR3 has 12 residues. Germline CDR1 is DFQATT and CDR2 is SNEGSKA (reference sequence). The receptor's source is a man younger than 35 in good health. This chain uses TRBV20-1 with TRBJ2-7; D not resolved. Sequenced input: blood. This CDR3 is CSAPGFSYEQYF. CDR3 coding DNA: TGCAGTGCTCCAGGTTTCTCCTACGAGCAGTACTTC.